The 24 T cell receptor beta chains reported below all come from one sample, sequenced in a study of neurological immune-mediated disorders. Using its own MiXCR run on the 5' RACE reads, TCRdb lists one record per CDR3 protein. The sample holds roughly 57,000 distinct CDR3 sequences, around 24% seen once. The sample's time point: technical triplicate 2. The specimen sequenced was PBMCs. The receptors shown here come from a man in his sixties with HTLV-1-associated myelopathy (HAM/TSP).

The sample holds many counts of this clonotype. The chain uses TRBV20-1 and TRBJ2-1; no clear D. Trimming cost V 1 base and J 4 bases, with 20 bases left between them. The CDR3 runs 17 residues. CDR1 is DFQATT and CDR2 is SNEGSKA in the germline V gene (reference sequence). The CDR3 here is CSARGVVGQTPYNEQFF. The CDR3 nucleotides read TGCAGTGCTAGAGGAGTTGTGGGTCAGACTCCTTACAATGAGCAGTTCTTC.

This clonotype was seen at least ten times. This chain uses TRBV9 with TRBJ2-3, with TRBD2 as a possible D gene (5 bases). Germline loops: CDR1 SGDLS, CDR2 YYNGEE. The CDR3 has 13 amino acids. The V end was cut by 3 bases, the J end by 6 bases, with 11 bases between. The CDR3 nucleotides are TGTGCCAGCAGCGACCTAGCTGGGGATACGCAGTATTTT. This encodes CASSDLAGDTQYF.

The table lists this clonotype with many counts. The genes are TRBV11-3 and TRBJ1-1; D remains ambiguous. The CDR3 is made up of 10 amino acids. The germline CDR1 and CDR2 sequences are SGHNT and YENEEA. Between the trimmed V and J ends, which lost 8 bases and 10 bases, there was a span of 11 bases. CDR3 sequence: CASPPGRAFF. The CDR3 DNA reads as TGTGCCAGCCCCCCCGGGAGAGCTTTCTTT.

The gene calls are TRBV11-2 and TRBJ1-1; the D is unclear. CDR3 length: 14 amino acids. Germline CDR1 SGHAT, CDR2 FQNNGV. Trimming took 1 base from V and 0 from J, leaving 6 bases between them. CDR3: CASSLVAVNTEAFF. The CDR3 DNA is TGTGCCAGCAGCTTAGTCGCAGTGAACACTGAAGCTTTCTTT.

This clonotype was counted ten times or more. The CDR3 spells CASSTSGTTGAQYF. CDR3 in DNA: TGCGCCAGCAGCACGTCCGGGACTACCGGTGCGCAGTATTTT. V and J are TRBV5-1 and TRBJ2-3; 7 nucleotides line up with TRBD2. The CDR3 contains 14 residues. CDR1 SGHRS and CDR2 YFSETQ come from the germline V gene. Unmatched junction bases numbered 12, after V lost 4 bases and J lost 10 bases.

In its sample, this clonotype was seen many times. The V gene is TRBV20-1, the J gene TRBJ2-5; D unresolved. V lost 0 bases and J 2 bases, leaving 7 bases between the germline ends. The CDR3 consists of 13 residues. CDR1 DFQATT and CDR2 SNEGSKA come from the germline V gene (reference sequence). The CDR3 here is CSARDTGQETQYF. CDR3 sequence (DNA): TGCAGTGCTAGAGATACGGGTCAAGAGACCCAGTACTTC.

This clonotype came up many times. The chain recombines TRBV5-1 with TRBJ2-7; D might be TRBD2 (5 bases). Per the germline V gene, CDR1 is SGHRS and CDR2 is YFSETQ. V gave up 2 bases and J gave up 3 bases, with 12 bases separating them. The CDR3 sequence is 14 residues long. In nucleotides, the CDR3 is TGCGCCAGCAGCTTTGCTGCGAGCGGCTACGAGCAGTACTTC. As protein: CASSFAASGYEQYF.

The gene calls are TRBV7-9 and TRBJ1-1, with TRBD1 as a possible D gene (5 bases). Germline CDR1 reads SEHNR; CDR2 reads FQNEAQ (reference sequence). V lost 5 bases and J 1 base, leaving 14 bases between the germline ends. This CDR3 comprises 15 residues. CDR3 coding DNA: TGTGCCAGCAGCCACGGGACGCCCGAGAACACTGAAGCTTTCTTT. This codes for CASSHGTPENTEAFF.

This clonotype was observed at least ten times. The V gene is TRBV18, the J gene TRBJ2-1; 11 nucleotides line up with TRBD2. After removal of 4 bases from V and 5 bases from J, the junction contained 7 bases not matched to a gene. Looked up from germline, CDR1 is KGHSH and CDR2 is LQKENI. This CDR3 is built from 16 residues. The chain's CDR3 is CASSRLTSGTNNEQFF. The CDR3 DNA sequence: TGTGCCAGCTCACGCCTGACTAGCGGGACCAACAATGAGCAGTTCTTC.

This clonotype was seen at least ten times. The chain employs TRBV20-1 and TRBJ2-3; D may correspond to TRBD1 or TRBD2 (5 bases each). This CDR3 comprises 18 residues. The V end was cut by 2 bases, the J end by 9 bases, with 30 bases between. Germline CDR1 is DFQATT and CDR2 is SNEGSKA (reference sequence). This CDR3 reads CSARYEGWKRQMGDTQYF. The CDR3 region has the DNA TGCAGTGCTAGATATGAGGGTTGGAAGCGCCAGATGGGGGACACGCAGTATTTT.

The table lists this clonotype with many counts. The rearrangement links TRBV5-1 to TRBJ2-3; D is unclear. V was pared by 2 bases and J by 2 bases, with 9 bases between. The germline V gene encodes CDR1 SGHRS and CDR2 YFSETQ. The CDR3 sequence is 14 residues long. CDR3 bases: TGCGCCAGCAGCTTAACAGAATACACAGATACGCAGTATTTT. Protein product: CASSLTEYTDTQYF.

The chain uses TRBV14 and TRBJ2-5, with 10 bases that match TRBD1. The junction had 6 bases not matched to a gene; V was cut back by 4 bases and J by 4 bases. The CDR3 runs 15 residues. Per the germline V gene, CDR1 is SGHDN and CDR2 is FVKESK. CDR3: CASSRGTGVGETQYF. In nucleotides, the CDR3 is TGTGCCAGCAGCCGGGGGACAGGGGTTGGAGAGACCCAGTACTTC.

With respect to this clonotype: At one of its ends the junction is not consistent with the germline gene, which may arise from a read error. The rearrangement uses TRBV24-1 and TRBJ2-4; no definite D call. The length of the CDR3 is 13 residues. Germline V gene data show CDR1 as KGHDR and CDR2 as SFDVKD. CDR3 residues: CATSDQPKNIQCF. DNA for the CDR3: TGTGCCACCAGTGATCAACCCAAAAACATTCAGTGCTTC.

This clonotype came up many times. The chain combines TRBV28 with TRBJ2-1, with 11 bases lining up with TRBD1. CDR3 size: 18 residues. With V trimmed by 6 bases and J by 1 base, 11 bases remained unmatched. The germline gives CDR1 MDHEN, CDR2 SYDVKM. CDR3 nucleotide sequence: TGTGCCAGCAGCCTAATCGGGACAGGGGGTTATTCCTACAATGAGCAGTTCTTC. Translating gives CASSLIGTGGYSYNEQFF.

This clonotype was seen ten or more times. The chain combines TRBV3-1 with TRBJ2-1; D not resolved. This CDR3 has 13 amino acids. The germline gives CDR1 LGHDT, CDR2 YNNKEL (reference sequence). V was shortened by 3 bases and J by 10 bases, with 13 bases between the two germline ends. Here the CDR3 DNA reads TGTGCCAGCAGCCAGATGCTAGGTCGGGAGCAGTTCTTC. Protein product: CASSQMLGREQFF.

With respect to this clonotype: With a much larger clone just one base away, this may be a read error. The J gene is TRBJ2-3, the V gene TRBV4-1, with 7 bases fitting TRBD1. This CDR3 comprises 14 residues. J lost 5 bases, V lost 1 base, and 3 bases had no gene match. In germline, CDR1 is MGHRA, CDR2 YSYEKL. The CDR3 sequence: CASSQGPGGDTQYF. The CDR3 DNA reads as TGCGCCAGCAGCCAAGGCCCAGGGGGAGATACGCAGTATTTT.

This clonotype was found many times. CDR3 sequence: CASSRPGRKILSGANVLTF. The CDR3 DNA follows: TGTGCCAGCTCACGACCAGGCAGAAAAATCCTCTCTGGGGCCAACGTCCTGACTTTC. This chain links TRBV18 with TRBJ2-6; D gene uncertain. Germline CDR1 and CDR2: KGHSH and LQKENI. The CDR3 loop spans 19 amino acids. Trimming pared 4 bases from V and 0 bases from J, leaving 19 bases between.

This clonotype was recorded at least ten times. The chain uses TRBV20-1 and TRBJ1-5, with 7 nucleotides matching TRBD1. V dropped 1 base and J dropped 6; count of bases not matched to a gene: 6. The CDR3 has 14 residues. Germline V gives CDR1 DFQATT, CDR2 SNEGSKA (reference sequence). CDR3 sequence (DNA): TGCAGTGCTAGAGCTACAGGGGAGGCTCAGCCCCAGCATTTT. Amino acid sequence: CSARATGEAQPQHF.

This clonotype came up many times. The chain is built from TRBV7-9 and TRBJ1-1; D uncertain. Germline V gene data show CDR1 as SEHNR and CDR2 as FQNEAQ (reference sequence). V was trimmed by 3 bases and J by 1 base, leaving 9 bases between them. The CDR3 is 14 residues long. The CDR3 nucleotides read TGTGCCAGCAGCTTTAAAGAAACGAACACTGAAGCTTTCTTT. Translating gives CASSFKETNTEAFF.

This chain links TRBV5-1 with TRBJ1-1; D remains ambiguous. The V end lost 3 bases, the J end lost 7 bases, and 16 bases lay between the germline ends. Germline CDR1 is SGHRS and CDR2 is YFSETQ. This CDR3 region has 14 residues. The CDR3: CASSSQAEVGEAFF. CDR3 in DNA: TGCGCCAGCAGCTCTCAGGCCGAAGTTGGTGAAGCTTTCTTT.

The table lists this clonotype with a few counts. The genes are TRBV7-8 and TRBJ1-1; D might be TRBD1 (6 bases). The CDR3 length is 13 residues. CDR1 is SGHVS, CDR2 FQNEAQ, per germline. Trimming took 5 bases from V and 6 from J, leaving 13 bases between them. The CDR3 loop is CASSRRGEPEAFF. DNA of the CDR3: TGTGCCAGCAGCCGCAGGGGAGAGCCTGAAGCTTTCTTT.

In its sample, this clonotype was seen many times. The V call is TRBV4-1, the J call TRBJ1-5, with D uncertain. V lost 4 bases, J lost 0 bases, and 13 bases lay in between. In germline, CDR1 is MGHRA, CDR2 YSYEKL. The CDR3 length is 16 residues. The CDR3 is CASSPTPPFSNQPQHF. CDR3 in DNA: TGCGCCAGCAGCCCAACGCCGCCATTTAGCAATCAGCCCCAGCATTTT.

This clonotype was recorded at least ten times. The chain couples TRBV6-1 to TRBJ2-2; 15 bases match TRBD2. From germline, CDR1 is MNHNS and CDR2 SASEGT. The CDR3 totals 18 residues. Trimming removed 6 bases from V and 2 bases from J; junction bases left unmatched: 7. CDR3 DNA sequence: TGTGCCAGCAGCAATGGACTAGCGGGAGGGATTAACACCGGGGAGCTGTTTTTT. The encoded protein is CASSNGLAGGINTGELFF.

This clonotype has a count of ten or more. CDR3 sequence reads: CASSLSSSGRAPYNEQFF. DNA for the CDR3: TGTGCCAGCAGCTTGAGTTCTAGCGGGAGGGCTCCCTACAATGAGCAGTTCTTC. This chain joins TRBV5-6 and TRBJ2-1, with 12 bases that match TRBD2. Germline V gene data show CDR1 as SGHDT and CDR2 as YYEEEE. The CDR3 totals 18 residues. Trimming took 1 base from V and 2 from J; bases not matched to a gene: 7.